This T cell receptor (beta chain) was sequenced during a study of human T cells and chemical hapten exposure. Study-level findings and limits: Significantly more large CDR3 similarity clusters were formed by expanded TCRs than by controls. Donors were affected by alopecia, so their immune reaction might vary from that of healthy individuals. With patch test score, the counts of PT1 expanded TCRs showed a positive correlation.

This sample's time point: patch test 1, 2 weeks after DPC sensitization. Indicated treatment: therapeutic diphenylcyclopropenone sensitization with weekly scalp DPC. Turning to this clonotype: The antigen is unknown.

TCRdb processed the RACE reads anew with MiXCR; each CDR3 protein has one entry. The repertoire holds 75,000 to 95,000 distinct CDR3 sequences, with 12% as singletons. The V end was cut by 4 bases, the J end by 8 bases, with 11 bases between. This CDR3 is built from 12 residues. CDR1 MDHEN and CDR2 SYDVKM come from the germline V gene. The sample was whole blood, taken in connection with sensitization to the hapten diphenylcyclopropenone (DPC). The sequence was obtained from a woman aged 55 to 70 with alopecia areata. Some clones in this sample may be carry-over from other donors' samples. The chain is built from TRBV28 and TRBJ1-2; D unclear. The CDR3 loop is CASSSGSGGYTF. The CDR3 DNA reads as TGTGCCAGCAGTTCCGGGTCCGGGGGCTACACCTTC.